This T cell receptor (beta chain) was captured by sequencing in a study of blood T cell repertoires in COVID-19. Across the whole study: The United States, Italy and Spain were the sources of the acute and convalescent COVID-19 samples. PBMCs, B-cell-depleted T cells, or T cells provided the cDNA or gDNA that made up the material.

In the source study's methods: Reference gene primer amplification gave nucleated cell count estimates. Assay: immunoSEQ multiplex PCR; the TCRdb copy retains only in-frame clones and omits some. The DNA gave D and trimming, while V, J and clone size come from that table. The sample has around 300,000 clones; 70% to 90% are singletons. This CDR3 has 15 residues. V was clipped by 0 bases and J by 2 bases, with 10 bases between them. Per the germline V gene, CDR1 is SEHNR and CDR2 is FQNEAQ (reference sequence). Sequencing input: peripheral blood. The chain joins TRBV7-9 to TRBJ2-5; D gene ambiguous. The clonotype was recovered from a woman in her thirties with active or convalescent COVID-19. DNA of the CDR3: TGTGCCAGCAGCTTAGCTTTAAGCCTTCAAGAGACCCAGTACTTC. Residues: CASSLALSLQETQYF.